This T cell receptor (beta chain) was sequenced for a study of blood T cell repertoires in COVID-19. Study context: Samples taken during acute and convalescent COVID-19 were collected in the United States, Italy and Spain. Sources were T cells, B-cell-depleted T cells, or PBMCs; the material itself was cDNA or gDNA.

In the study's own analysis: Reference gene primer amplification gave estimated nucleated cell counts. Repertoires were generated with immunoSEQ multiplex PCR, while TCRdb's copy carries only in-frame clones and drops some. V and J calls and clone size are as listed in that table; D and trimming were resolved from the DNA. The sample yields about 42,000 clones, 80% to 90% seen once. J was trimmed by 2 bases and V by 3 bases; bases with no gene match: 5. Germline V gene lookup returns CDR1 SGHDN and CDR2 FVKESK. The CDR3 contains 15 residues. The receptor was isolated from a man under 40 with active or convalescent COVID-19. Sequencing used peripheral blood. The V and J genes are TRBV14 and TRBJ1-2; 8 nucleotides agree with TRBD1. CDR3 DNA: TGTGCCAGCAGCCACCCGACAGGGGCCAACTATGGCTACACCTTC. Translation gives CASSHPTGANYGYTF. Full variable domain (outside the CDR3, taken from reference TRBV14 and TRBJ1-2): EAGVTQFPSHSVIEKGQTVTLRCDPISGHDNLYWYRRVMGKEIKFLLHFVKESKQDESGMPNNRFLAERTGGTYSTLKVQPAELEDSGVYFCASSHPTGANYGYTFGSGTRLTVV.